This entry features one T cell receptor beta chain sequence. What it recognizes is unknown. This sample stems from a study of T cell repertoires in cytomegalovirus infection. Study background: The authors used CMV epitopes that were HLA-C-restricted (recently identified) and HLA-B-restricted (well studied). Public TCR beta signatures provided an indication of both CMV infection and a matching HLA type.

Study-level findings and limits: Carriers of CMV plus the relevant HLA were identified by cumulative public TCR beta family frequency.

TCRdb re-called the reads through MiXCR, storing one row per CDR3 protein. Of fewer than 1,000,000 distinct CDR3 sequences in the sample, roughly 30% were seen once. CDR1 WSHSY and CDR2 SAAADI come from the germline V gene. The CDR3 consists of 13 residues. Trimming pared 5 bases from V and 4 bases from J, leaving 11 bases between. The V and J genes are TRBV10-2 and TRBJ1-1; D not certain. The clonotype was recovered from a human donor in good health (CMV status not recorded). Some clones in this sample may be carry-over from other donors' samples. The material was cultured CD8+ T cells from PBMCs, obtained from culture after CMV antigen stimulation. The CDR3 DNA is TGCGCCAGCAGTAGCAGCCCCCTCACTGAAGCTTTCTTT. Residues: CASSSSPLTEAFF.